The clone carrying this T cell receptor beta chain appeared a single time. The entry originates in a study of blood T cell repertoires in COVID-19. About the research overall: The study drew acute and convalescent COVID-19 samples from the United States, Italy and Spain. T cells, B-cell-depleted T cells, or PBMCs supplied cDNA or gDNA.

In the study's own analysis: Amplification of reference gene primers provided the estimated nucleated cell counts. Only in-frame clones appear in the TCRdb table, and some are missing; sequencing was by immunoSEQ multiplex PCR. V, J and clone size derive from that table, while D and trimming were established from the DNA sequence. The table includes about 120,000 clones, 65% to 90% detected once. Material for sequencing was peripheral blood. The origin of this receptor is a man aged 80 or over with acute or convalescent COVID-19.

CDR3 nucleotide sequence: TGTGCCAGCAGTTTAGGACTAGCGGGAGCAGATACGCAGTATTTT. Translation: CASSLGLAGADTQYF. J is TRBJ2-3 and V is TRBV6-2 or TRBV6-3, with 13 bases matching TRBD2. V gave up 4 bases and J gave up 4 bases; unmatched junction bases: 2. In germline, CDR1 is MNHEY, CDR2 SVGEGT. This CDR3 is 15 amino acids long.